The 22 T cell receptor beta chains given below trace back to one sample, sequenced in a study of blood T cell repertoires in COVID-19. TCRdb keeps only in-frame clones here, not all; method: immunoSEQ multiplex PCR. The sample lists 200,000 to 300,000 clones, approximately 90% seen once, with 4.1% in the top ten. The sample comprised PBMCs or T cells enriched from blood (not recorded which). These receptors all stem from a woman under 40 who had recovered from COVID-19.

This chain connects TRBV30 to TRBJ2-1; 9 bases line up with TRBD1. The V segment lost 4 bases and the J segment 2 bases; nucleotides outside the gene matches: 3. This CDR3 has 14 residues. The germline V gene encodes CDR1 GTSNPN and CDR2 SVGIG (reference sequence). CDR3 nucleotides: TGTGCCTGGAACCGGGACAGGGCCTACAATGAGCAGTTCTTC. Translation: CAWNRDRAYNEQFF.

The genes are TRBV3-1 (or the pseudogene TRBV3-2) and TRBJ1-2; 8 nucleotides match TRBD1. CDR3 length: 13 amino acids. Germline V gene sequence: CDR1 LGHDT, CDR2 YNNKEL (reference sequence). Trimming took 3 bases from V and 5 from J; bases not matched to a gene: 2. CDR3 bases: TGTGCCAGCAGCCAGACAGGGGCGTATGGCTACACCTTC. Translated: CASSQTGAYGYTF.

The chain uses TRBV5-1 and TRBJ2-1; 11 positions agree with TRBD2. The junction had 5 bases not matched to a gene; V was cut back by 0 bases and J by 6 bases. This CDR3 is built from 16 residues. In germline, CDR1 is SGHRS, CDR2 YFSETQ. The CDR3 region is CASSLGGLAAANEQFF. CDR3 nucleotide sequence: TGCGCCAGCAGCTTGGGGGGACTAGCGGCCGCCAATGAGCAGTTCTTC.

The chain has TRBV4-2 and TRBJ2-1; no definite D call. The CDR3 consists of 16 residues. V was shortened by 0 bases and J by 4 bases, with 13 bases between the two germline ends. Germline loops: CDR1 LGHNA, CDR2 YNFKEQ. CDR3: CASSQERQIVYNEQFF. CDR3 nucleotides: TGTGCCAGCAGCCAAGAGAGGCAGATAGTATACAATGAGCAGTTCTTC.

This rearrangement joins TRBV7-9 to TRBJ2-1; no firm D call. CDR3 length: 12 amino acids. Germline assignment: CDR1 SEHNR and CDR2 FQNEAQ (reference sequence). V was shortened by 3 bases and J by 7 bases, with 7 bases between the two germline ends. The CDR3 sequence is CASSLSWNEQFF. For the CDR3, the DNA is TGTGCCAGCAGCTTGAGTTGGAATGAGCAGTTCTTC.

The table lists this clone with a few counts. A read error may account for a junction end that differs from germline. The chain carries TRBV6-6 and TRBJ2-1; D is possibly TRBD2 (5 bases). This CDR3 is built from 16 residues. CDR1 MNHNY and CDR2 SVGAGI come from the germline V gene (reference sequence). The CDR3 DNA follows: TGTGCCAGCCGCCCTACGAGCGGCCCCTCCCACAATGAGCAGTTCTTC. This encodes CASRPTSGPSHNEQFF.

The V gene is TRBV2, the J gene TRBJ2-7; 11 bases align to TRBD2. This CDR3 comprises 14 residues. V trimming: 5 bases; J trimming: 6 bases; junction bases outside the gene matches: 6. Germline V gene lookup returns CDR1 SNHLY and CDR2 FYNNEI. The CDR3 loop is CASSLTSGRSEQYF. As DNA, the CDR3 is TGTGCCAGCAGTTTAACTAGCGGGAGAAGCGAGCAGTACTTC.

This sequence joins TRBV7-2 and TRBJ1-2; D gene uncertain. The CDR3 loop spans 14 amino acids. Trimming cost V 1 base and J 8 bases, with 14 bases left between them. Germline CDR1 is SGHTA and CDR2 is FQGNSA. DNA for the CDR3: TGTGCCAGCAGCTTAGAATCGGGGTTCTGGGGCTACACCTTC. It encodes CASSLESGFWGYTF.

The rearrangement uses TRBV6-2 or TRBV6-3 and TRBJ2-1; no reliable D call. Germline lookup yields CDR1 MNHEY and CDR2 SVGEGT. The CDR3 has 13 amino acids. Trimming cost V 0 bases and J 7 bases, with 7 bases left between them. The DNA for the CDR3 is TGTGCCAGCAGTTACTCTAGCTGGAATGAGCAGTTCTTC. Translated: CASSYSSWNEQFF.

The chain joins TRBV9 to TRBJ1-1, with D perhaps TRBD1 (6 bases). Germline CDR1 is SGDLS and CDR2 is YYNGEE. V lost 3 bases and J lost 8, with 17 bases in between. The CDR3 contains 14 residues. The CDR3, as DNA: TGTGCCAGCAGCGACAGGGTTACTCCCTCAGAAGCTTTCTTT. Protein: CASSDRVTPSEAFF.

This sequence joins TRBV7-9 and TRBJ2-2, with D unclear. The CDR3 sequence is 11 residues long. The germline CDR1 and CDR2 sequences are SEHNR and FQNEAQ (reference sequence). V was shortened by 7 bases and J by 4 bases, with 4 bases between the two germline ends. The CDR3 here is CASTLTGELFF. In DNA form, the CDR3 reads TGTGCCAGCACCCTCACCGGGGAGCTGTTTTTT.

This clone was seen a single time. The chain links TRBV3-1 (or the pseudogene TRBV3-2) to TRBJ2-1; 7 bases align to TRBD2. Germline CDR1 is LGHDT and CDR2 is YNNKEL (reference sequence). The CDR3 runs to 11 residues. The V gene end was trimmed by 3 bases and the J gene end by 13 bases; junction bases not matched to a gene: 3. The CDR3 region is CASSQGTTQFF. Here the CDR3 DNA reads TGTGCCAGCAGCCAGGGGACTACTCAGTTCTTC.

The V and J genes are TRBV9 and TRBJ2-6; D gene ambiguous. From germline, CDR1 is SGDLS and CDR2 YYNGEE. The ends were cut back, 1 base at V and 0 bases at J, with 5 bases in the middle. The CDR3 covers 15 residues. The CDR3 is CASSVTGSGANVLTF. In nucleotides, the CDR3 is TGTGCCAGCAGCGTAACCGGCTCTGGGGCCAACGTCCTGACTTTC.

The chain carries TRBV5-8 and TRBJ2-5; D perhaps matches TRBD1 (5 bases). Germline V gene lookup returns CDR1 SGHTS and CDR2 YDEGEE. This CDR3 is 11 amino acids long. V dropped 5 bases and J dropped 7 bases, with 9 bases sitting between them. CDR3 sequence (DNA): TGTGCCAGCAGGAATAGGGGGACCCAGTACTTC. Translated, it gives CASRNRGTQYF. The full variable domain, its missing parts supplied by reference TRBV5-8 and TRBJ2-5, is EAGVTQSPTHLIKTRGQQATLRCSPISGHTSVYWYQQALGLGLQFLLWYDEGEERNRGNFPPRFSGRQFPNYSSELNVNALELEDSALYLCASRNRGTQYFGPGTRLLVL.

The V and J genes are TRBV30 and TRBJ1-4; a weak D match, TRBD1 (5 bases). Germline-derived CDR1 and CDR2 are GTSNPN and SVGIG (reference sequence). V was trimmed by 0 bases and J by 8 bases, leaving 13 bases between them. The CDR3 extends over 14 amino acids. The CDR3 DNA reads as TGTGCCTGGAGTGTACGGGCGTCAGGGGAAAAACTGTTTTTT. Encoded protein: CAWSVRASGEKLFF.

The chain combines TRBV3-1 (or the pseudogene TRBV3-2) with TRBJ1-2; TRBD1 is a possible D gene (5 bases). V was clipped by 1 base and J by 3 bases, with 12 bases between them. Germline V CDR1 and CDR2: LGHDT, YNNKEL (reference sequence). The CDR3 contains 15 residues. CDR3 DNA sequence: TGTGCCAGCAGCCAAGTGTGGAGGGGCGACTATGGCTACACCTTC. It specifies CASSQVWRGDYGYTF.

The V and J genes are TRBV3-1 (or the pseudogene TRBV3-2) and TRBJ1-2, with a weak D call TRBD1 (6 bases). Germline lookup yields CDR1 LGHDT and CDR2 YNNKEL (reference sequence). The CDR3 length is 15 residues. The ends were cut back, 1 base at V and 4 bases at J, with 13 bases in the middle. DNA of the CDR3: TGTGCCAGCAGCCAAGCTGTCGGGGGGGCCTATGGCTACACCTTC. It codes for CASSQAVGGAYGYTF.

This clone occurred once. This chain joins TRBV24-1 and TRBJ1-5, with D uncertain. Germline V lookup: CDR1 KGHDR, CDR2 SFDVKD. The germline V and J ends were trimmed by 5 bases and 4 bases, with 5 bases remaining between them. The length of the CDR3 is 12 residues. The CDR3 region is CATSAPNQPQHF. The DNA for the CDR3 is TGTGCCACCAGTGCTCCGAATCAGCCCCAGCATTTT.

The rearrangement joins TRBV28 to TRBJ2-4, with TRBD1 identical over 10 bases. From germline, CDR1 is MDHEN and CDR2 SYDVKM. The ends lost 2 bases at V and 3 bases at J; junction bases unmatched: 4. The CDR3 loop spans 16 amino acids. DNA of the CDR3: TGTGCCAGCAGTTTAGGGGGACAGGGGAGCAAAAACATTCAGTACTTC. Residues: CASSLGGQGSKNIQYF.

This clone was counted only a few times. This chain uses TRBV19 with TRBJ2-3; 7 nucleotides line up with TRBD1. CDR3 length: 15 amino acids. Trimming removed 3 bases from V and 4 bases from J; junction bases left unmatched: 7. CDR1 is LNHDA and CDR2 is SQIVND in the germline V gene (reference sequence). The CDR3 sequence: CASSIRDRVSDTQYF. For the CDR3, the DNA is TGTGCCAGTAGTATCCGGGACAGAGTATCAGATACGCAGTATTTT.

The rearrangement joins TRBV19 to TRBJ2-7, with TRBD1 identical over 9 bases. J lost 7 bases, V lost 6 bases, and 7 bases had no gene match. There are 13 residues in the CDR3. Looked up from germline, CDR1 is LNHDA and CDR2 is SQIVND (reference sequence). The CDR3, as DNA: TGTGCCAGTAGCCGGGACAGGGTGCGTGAGCAGTACTTC. Its protein product is CASSRDRVREQYF.

CDR3: CASSLRQGGGNEQFF. In nucleotides, the CDR3 is TGCGCCAGCAGCTTGCGACAGGGTGGGGGGAATGAGCAGTTCTTC. This chain links TRBV5-1 with TRBJ2-1, with D maybe TRBD1 (7 bases). The CDR3 totals 15 residues. In germline, CDR1 is SGHRS, CDR2 YFSETQ. Trimming took off 1 base at V and 7 bases at J, with 15 bases between the two ends.